This TCR beta chain was recorded in a study of T-cell memory formation after mild COVID-19. TCRdb reprocessed the 5' RACE reads with MiXCR, giving one entry per CDR3 protein. The profile shows about 320,000 distinct CDR3 sequences, 13% to 15% of them singletons. The V gene's germline CDR1 is MNHEY and CDR2 SMNVEV (reference sequence). This CDR3 spans 14 amino acids. V lost 2 bases, J lost 8 bases, and 5 bases stayed unmatched. This chain uses TRBV27 with TRBJ2-1, with 8 bases lining up with TRBD1. The specimen was PBMCs or a T cell subset sorted from them (not recorded which). This TCR was sampled from a man younger than 35 who had mild COVID-19 (a few samples of this study predate the infection). Cell type and time point are not known. Here the CDR3 reads CASSLQGAYDEQFF. Written as DNA, the CDR3 is TGTGCCAGCAGTTTACAGGGGGCGTACGATGAGCAGTTCTTC.